This T cell receptor beta chain was obtained from a study of identical twins. This clonotype was seen a handful of times. Unique molecular identifiers were present on cDNA, and template switching added a universal primer site. Via MiXCR, TCRdb re-called the 5' RACE reads, giving one row per CDR3 protein. The table lists 400,000 to 550,000 distinct CDR3 sequences, about 13% of them singletons, with 0.95% to 1% in the top ten. Trimming shortened V by 1 base and J by 5 bases, and 7 bases separated the two germline ends. Germline V gene sequence: CDR1 SGHRS, CDR2 YFSETQ. The CDR3 has 12 amino acids. Healthy Caucasians made up all donors. These data were likewise used in another study, on yellow fever vaccine responses in identical twins.

The origin of this receptor is a woman between 18 and 30 years old in good health. Input material: CD4+ T cells sorted from blood. This sequence joins TRBV5-1 and TRBJ2-7, with no clear D. As DNA, the CDR3 is TGCGCCAGCAGCTTGAGTGTCAACGAGCAGTACTTC. Its protein is CASSLSVNEQYF.